The entry below describes one TCR beta chain. The specificity of this receptor is unknown. Base qualities are not at hand, and no much larger clone is one base apart. The data derive from a study of cytomegalovirus exposure and HLA in healthy donors (dated by TCRdb to 2016 to 2017). Looking at the study overall: In an earlier analysis of fewer than 750 of the donors, approximately 260 Gb of sequence data and 95 million to 130 million unique TCR beta sequences from about 179 million T cells were reported. Around 300 gigabases of sequencing data and 70 million to 85 million unique TCR sequences were included in an early release covering about 700 HLA-typed donors. Among the approximately 420 genotyped donors, roughly 80% belonged to the genetic ancestry cluster associated with self-reported Caucasian donors. The aim of the study was to test whether cataloging public T cell receptors could identify signatures of past pathogen exposure. The study used immunosequencing to profile the T cell repertoires of about 670 subjects and linked those repertoires to cytomegalovirus serostatus. A separate validation cohort of roughly 110 different subjects was used in addition to the approximately 610-subject first cohort. High-throughput TCR immunosequencing, statistical association of individual TCRs with disease status, and machine learning were combined to predict cytomegalovirus infection status. A later analysis re-examined previously published TCR beta repertoires from several hundred donors and added high-resolution HLA genotyping to investigate patterns of TCR occurrence. Rather than using new phenotypic data, the later analysis identified candidate immune exposures from TCR beta sequences and from how often those sequences occurred across donors. An earlier analysis of several hundred of the donors applied high-throughput TCR beta sequencing to assess whether each TCR beta V gene segment acted as functional or pseudogenic. Alongside the repertoire data, information on donor age, sex, ethnicity and CMV serostatus was compiled. A later genetic analysis used genome-wide SNP genotypes for about three fifths of the 666 donors, treating that subset as a discovery cohort. Every repertoire in the discovery cohort had been generated on one and the same sequencing platform. HLA typing covered class I and class II loci at four-digit resolution. Typing coverage differed by locus: A, B, C, DRB1 and DQB1 were typed in roughly 629-640 donors, DQA1 in 522, DPA1 in roughly 590, and DPB1 in 400 to 480. Because of strong linkage in the cohort, roughly five DR-DQ haplotypes were treated as single units for association and clustering. Across approximately 400 genotyped donors of the cohort, an average of roughly 230,000 unique TCR beta nucleotide sequences per donor were sequenced, and roughly 17% of those sequences were non-productive.

The cohort consisted of 650 to 850 healthy bone marrow donors. At the time of sampling, all cohort members were nominally healthy, though unrecorded immune exposures were likely present. The donor tested CMV seronegative and was one of the 352 seronegative cohort members. A peripheral blood sample was provided by each donor, and peripheral blood mononuclear cells were used for TCR beta sequencing. Genomic DNA was extracted from the blood cell samples with the Qiagen DNeasy Blood Extraction Kit. Counted from cysteine to phenylalanine, this CDR3 has 16 amino acids. Here the CDR3 DNA is all that survives: 48 bases in frame from base 1. Sequences SGHTA (CDR1) and FQGNSA (CDR2) are obtained from the germline V gene. Germline trimming amounts to 1 base on V and 4 bases on J, with 6 as the count of junction bases outside the gene matches. Library preparation was by the immunoSEQ multiplex PCR assay. A mixture of 60 forward primers for TCR Vbeta segments and 13 reverse primers for TCR Jbeta segments was used in the multiplex PCR. Amplification of the CDR3 region of rearranged TCR beta genes was performed with a multiplex PCR assay on genomic DNA. On the Illumina HiSeq System, the amplified TCR beta libraries were sequenced as 87-base-pair reads. Processing in the source paper ran as follows. A later analysis counted 65 million to 90 million unique TCR beta chains across the 650 to 800 repertoires, and 10 million to 11 million of these chains were shared by at least two donors. Raw reads were error-corrected and collapsed into unique sequences by a nearest-neighbor algorithm in which closely related sequences were merged to remove PCR and sequencing errors. V, D and J gene segments were assigned by aligning CDR3 sequences to IMGT reference sequences. For a sequence to be retained, at least a six-nucleotide match to both a V gene segment and a J gene segment was required. Rearrangements were called productive when the CDR3 lacked stop codons and stayed in frame with V and J; all others were non-productive. Following IMGT convention, CDR3 was defined as the stretch from the second conserved V-encoded cysteine to the conserved J-encoded phenylalanine. In an earlier analysis of 550 to 650 of the donors, sequences lacking an unambiguous match to a single V gene segment were excluded. In an earlier analysis of 587 of the donors, V segments were called functional above 56.7% productive rearrangements and were called segregating when the between-donor standard deviation exceeded 5%. A statistical classification framework was built for diagnosing cytomegalovirus status from the catalog of TCR beta chain sequences. In a later analysis, TCR nucleotide sequences were compared against IMGT/GENE-DB human TR gene sequences so that V and J genes could be assigned. The TCRdist pipeline was used in a later analysis to assign CDR3 sequences and most-parsimonious VDJ recombination scenarios. A later analysis defined each TCR beta chain by its CDR3 amino acid sequence plus V-gene family, and excluded reads lacking a unique V-gene family. To address suspected cross-contamination and a sequencing artifact, a later analysis removed some 620 highly shared, low-generation-probability nucleotide sequences. In a later analysis, a clonal expansion index was calculated for each public chain from normalized within-repertoire ranks of inferred template counts. In a later analysis, generation probabilities were computed with a VDJ recombination model fitted to out-of-frame rearrangements, and the resulting probabilities were checked against IGoR. In a later analysis, hypergeometric tests were used to score TCR-TCR, TCR-HLA and TCR-CMV co-occurrence, with a repertoire-size bias correction applied to TCR pairs. In a later analysis, false discovery rates were estimated by permuting HLA or CMV assignments 20 times. In a later analysis, co-occurring TCRs were grouped using DBSCAN, with TCRdist sequence similarity added in when clustering inside HLA-allele-positive subsets. Repertoires with fewer than 30,000 or more than 120,000 public chains were left out of co-occurrence clustering, as were about five repertoires with anomalous nucleotide sharing. Sourced from immuneACCESS, this table was stored by TCRdb with only in-frame sequences that have V and J called. A share of the clones is absent; for the studies checked, an unresolved V gene accounts for under half, and the remainder has no known explanation. V and J calls and clone size are copied from that table; D and trimming were computed from the DNA. The sample table shows roughly 130,000 clones, and approximately 72% are seen once. The ten largest clones capture 6% to 8% of the sample.

Summary of the overall study and its limitations: Immune exposure information for the cohort was limited to CMV serostatus. Roughly uniform sequencing depth across donors was assumed in presence/absence analyses, although this assumption may not hold. The classifier was reported to diagnose cytomegalovirus status with high specificity and sensitivity in both the original and validation cohorts. When HLA alleles, especially DR and DQ, strongly co-occurred, TCR associations were difficult to assign to individual alleles. The study listed over 150 TCR beta chains as associated with cytomegalovirus. According to a later analysis, parvovirus B19, influenza, CMV and Epstein-Barr virus appeared linked to several top co-occurrence clusters. A few of the identified cytomegalovirus-associated TCR beta chains were confirmed in vitro to be specific for cytomegalovirus antigens. According to a later genetic analysis, donors in an Asian-associated ancestry cluster had fewer N-insertions in productive TCRs than the roughly 660-donor mean. Because counts were too low, about 15 rarely observed V segments, including chromosome 9 orphons, were left out of the earlier analysis of approximately 500 of the donors. Most TCR sequences were seen in very few donors, while some public TCRs were found in many individuals. Specific HLA alleles were associated with 15,000 to 20,000 TCR beta sequences at a false discovery rate of 0.05 in a later analysis. A group of highly shared sequence variants was considered likely to be a technical artifact of the sequencing pipeline. In a later analysis, the rate of TCR association differed among HLA loci, with DRB1 alleles having the most associated TCRs and HLA-C alleles having the fewest. Because the 87-base-pair reads could not distinguish some IMGT-functional V segments, including TRBV6-2 and TRBV6-3, those segments were excluded. Linkage disequilibrium might explain the correlated functional status among segregating V segments, but an unknown experimental factor could not be excluded. The cohort was sequenced for TCR beta chains only, and without alpha or paired-chain data the features that could be detected were limited. A later genetic analysis associated a missense DCLRE1C variant with V-gene and J-gene trimming of TCR beta chains, and an independent cohort replicated the association. An earlier analysis of roughly 570 of the donors showed that most TCR beta V segments appeared in productive rearrangements either about 87% or about 30% of the time, which broadly matched IMGT annotations. Because some donors lacked HLA typing at each locus, the association tests relied only on the typed subset. A further reported finding was that TCR beta sequences accurately predicted the HLA-A and HLA-B alleles for most subjects in the first cohort. The authors suggested that the approach could potentially be generalized to other disease states and immunological phenotypes. Most CMV-associated TCR beta chains appeared to be HLA-restricted in a later analysis, and the HLA associations seemed to be driven largely by CMV exposure. A later analysis found that HLA-associated TCR beta chains were more clonally expanded and had lower generation probabilities than equally common non-associated chains.

The sequence derives from a woman aged 60 to 75 in good health and CMV-seronegative. The rearranged chain carries TRBV7-2 and TRBJ2-1, and 8 junctional nucleotides match TRBD2. The specimen sequenced was PBMCs. The CDR3 protein sequence reads: CASSLDAGGGYNEQFF. The DNA is TGTGCCAGCAGCTTAGATGCGGGGGGCGGGTACAATGAGCAGTTCTTC.